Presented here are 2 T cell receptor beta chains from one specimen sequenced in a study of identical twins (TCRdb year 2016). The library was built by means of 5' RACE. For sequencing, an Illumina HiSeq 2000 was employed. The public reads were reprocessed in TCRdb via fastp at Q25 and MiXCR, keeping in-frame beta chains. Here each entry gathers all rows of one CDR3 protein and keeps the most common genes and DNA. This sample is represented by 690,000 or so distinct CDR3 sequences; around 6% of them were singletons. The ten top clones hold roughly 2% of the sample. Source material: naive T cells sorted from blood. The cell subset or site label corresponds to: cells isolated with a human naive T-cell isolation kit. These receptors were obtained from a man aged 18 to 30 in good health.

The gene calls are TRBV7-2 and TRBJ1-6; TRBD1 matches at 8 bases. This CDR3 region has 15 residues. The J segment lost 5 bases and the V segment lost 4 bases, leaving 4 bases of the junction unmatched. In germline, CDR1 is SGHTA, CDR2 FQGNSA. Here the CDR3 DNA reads TGTGCCAGCAGCTGGGGACAGGTTGATAATTCACCCCTCCACTTT. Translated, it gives CASSWGQVDNSPLHF.

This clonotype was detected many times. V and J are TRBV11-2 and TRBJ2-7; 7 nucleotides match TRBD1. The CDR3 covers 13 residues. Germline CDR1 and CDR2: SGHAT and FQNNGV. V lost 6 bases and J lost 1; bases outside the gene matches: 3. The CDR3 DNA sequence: TGTGCCAGCAGTTTGGGACAGTCCTACGAGCAGTACGTC. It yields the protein CASSLGQSYEQYV.